Listed here is a single TCR beta chain. Antigen specificity is unknown. Germline CDR1 reads SGHTA; CDR2 reads FQGNSA. The germline V and J ends were trimmed by 5 bases and 4 bases, with 9 bases remaining between them. This CDR3 has 13 amino acids. The entry originates in a study of T cell responses to AZD1222 COVID-19 vaccine. Study-wide results and limits: At study baseline, merely several AZD1222 recipients were seropositive.

The table came from immunoSEQ multiplex PCR; TCRdb's copy has only in-frame clones and leaves some out. Found here are roughly 150,000 clones, roughly nine tenths of them singletons; the top ten hold 4.5% to 6%. The TCR was taken from an adult in good health. The starting material was peripheral blood, obtained on day 0 of AZD1222 vaccination. V and J are TRBV7-2 and TRBJ2-1; no firm D call. The CDR3: CASSPSSYNEQFF. Here the CDR3 DNA reads TGTGCCAGCAGCCCGTCCTCTTACAATGAGCAGTTCTTC.